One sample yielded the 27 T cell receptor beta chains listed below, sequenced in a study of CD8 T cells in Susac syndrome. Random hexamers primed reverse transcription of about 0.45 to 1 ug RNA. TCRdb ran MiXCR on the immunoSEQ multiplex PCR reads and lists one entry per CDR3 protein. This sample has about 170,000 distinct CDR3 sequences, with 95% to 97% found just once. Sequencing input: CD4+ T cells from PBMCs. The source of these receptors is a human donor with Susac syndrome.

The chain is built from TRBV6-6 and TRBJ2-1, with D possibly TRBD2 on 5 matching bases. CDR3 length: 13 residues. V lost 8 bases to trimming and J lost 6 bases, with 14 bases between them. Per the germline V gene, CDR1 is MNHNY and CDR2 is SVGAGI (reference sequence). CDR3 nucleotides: TGTGCCAGCGGCGGACTCTCCGGCAATGAGCAGTTCTTC. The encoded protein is CASGGLSGNEQFF.

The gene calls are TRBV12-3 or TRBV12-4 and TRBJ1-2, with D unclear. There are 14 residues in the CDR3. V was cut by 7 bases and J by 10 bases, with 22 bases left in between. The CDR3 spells CASMSRVGLTDYTF. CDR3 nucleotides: TGTGCCAGCATGAGTCGGGTGGGGTTAACCGACTACACCTTC.

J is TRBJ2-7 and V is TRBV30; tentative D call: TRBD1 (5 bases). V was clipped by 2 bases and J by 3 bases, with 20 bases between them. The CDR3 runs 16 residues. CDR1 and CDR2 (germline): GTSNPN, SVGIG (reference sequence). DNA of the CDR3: TGTGCCTGGAGTTTCGGTGGGGCCAAAGGGAACTACGAGCAGTACTTC. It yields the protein CAWSFGGAKGNYEQYF.

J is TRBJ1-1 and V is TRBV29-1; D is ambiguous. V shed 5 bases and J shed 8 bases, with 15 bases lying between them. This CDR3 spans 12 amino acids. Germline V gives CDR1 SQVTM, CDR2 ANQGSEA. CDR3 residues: CSVRGWRVEAFF. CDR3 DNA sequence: TGCAGCGTTCGAGGGTGGAGGGTCGAAGCTTTCTTT.

CDR3 sequence reads: CASSLSGRAGGELFF. The CDR3 coding sequence is TGTGCCAGCAGCCTTAGCGGGAGGGCCGGCGGGGAGCTGTTTTTT. The chain is built from TRBV7-2 and TRBJ2-2, with TRBD2 matching 11 bases. The length of the CDR3 is 15 residues. Germline values: CDR1 SGHTA, CDR2 FQGNSA. Trimming took 5 bases from V and 7 from J; bases not matched to a gene: 6. Supplemented by reference TRBV7-2 and TRBJ2-2, the full variable domain reads GAGVSQSPSNKVTEKGKDVELRCDPISGHTALYWYRQSLGQGLEFLIYFQGNSAPDKSGLPSDRFSAERTGGSVSTLTIQRTQQEDSAVYLCASSLSGRAGGELFFGEGSRLTVL.

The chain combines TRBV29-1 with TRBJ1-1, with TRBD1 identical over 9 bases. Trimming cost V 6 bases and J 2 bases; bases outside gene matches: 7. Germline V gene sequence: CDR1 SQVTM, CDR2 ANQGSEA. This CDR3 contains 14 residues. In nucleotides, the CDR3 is TGCAGCGTCCCGGGACAGGGCTACAACACTGAAGCTTTCTTT. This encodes CSVPGQGYNTEAFF. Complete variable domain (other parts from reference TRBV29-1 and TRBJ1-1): SAVISQKPSRDICQRGTSLTIQCQVDSQVTMMFWYRQQPGQSLTLIATANQGSEATYESGFVIDKFPISRPNLTFSTLTVSNMSPEDSSIYLCSVPGQGYNTEAFFGQGTRLTVV.

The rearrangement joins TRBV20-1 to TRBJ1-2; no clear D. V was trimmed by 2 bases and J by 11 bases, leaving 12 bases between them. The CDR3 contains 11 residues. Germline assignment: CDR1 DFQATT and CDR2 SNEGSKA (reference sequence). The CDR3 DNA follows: TGCAGTGCTAGACTAAGTAAGGATTACACCTTC. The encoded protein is CSARLSKDYTF.

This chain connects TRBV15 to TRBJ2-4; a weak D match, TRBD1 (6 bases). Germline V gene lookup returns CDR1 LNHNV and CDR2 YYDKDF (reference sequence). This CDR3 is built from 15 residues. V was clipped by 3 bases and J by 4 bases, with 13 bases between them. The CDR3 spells CATSRGDRSKNIQYF. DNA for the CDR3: TGTGCCACCAGCAGGGGCGACAGGTCGAAAAACATTCAGTACTTC.

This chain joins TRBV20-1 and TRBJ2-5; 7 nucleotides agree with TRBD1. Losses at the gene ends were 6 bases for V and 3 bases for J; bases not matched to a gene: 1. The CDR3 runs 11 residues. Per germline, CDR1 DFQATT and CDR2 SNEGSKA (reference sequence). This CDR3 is CSAGTEETQYF. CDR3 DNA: TGCAGTGCGGGGACAGAAGAGACCCAGTACTTC.

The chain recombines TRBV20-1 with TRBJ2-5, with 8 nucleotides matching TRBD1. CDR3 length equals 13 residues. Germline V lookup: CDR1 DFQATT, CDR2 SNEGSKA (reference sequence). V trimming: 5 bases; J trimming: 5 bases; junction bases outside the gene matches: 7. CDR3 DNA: TGCAGTGCTGCTACCAGGGGGCTGGAGACCCAGTACTTC. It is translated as CSAATRGLETQYF.

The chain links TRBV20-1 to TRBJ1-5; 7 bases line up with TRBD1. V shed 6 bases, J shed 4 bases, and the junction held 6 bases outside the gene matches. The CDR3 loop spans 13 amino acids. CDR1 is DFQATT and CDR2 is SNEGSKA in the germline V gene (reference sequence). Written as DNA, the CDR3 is TGCAGTGCATGGACAGGTGAAAATCAGCCCCAGCATTTT. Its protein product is CSAWTGENQPQHF.

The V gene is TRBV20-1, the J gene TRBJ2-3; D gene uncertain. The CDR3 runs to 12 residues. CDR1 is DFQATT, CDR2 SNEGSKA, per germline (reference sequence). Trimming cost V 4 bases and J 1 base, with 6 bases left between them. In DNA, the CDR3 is TGCAGTGCTATTCGGGGCACAGATACGCAGTATTTT. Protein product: CSAIRGTDTQYF.

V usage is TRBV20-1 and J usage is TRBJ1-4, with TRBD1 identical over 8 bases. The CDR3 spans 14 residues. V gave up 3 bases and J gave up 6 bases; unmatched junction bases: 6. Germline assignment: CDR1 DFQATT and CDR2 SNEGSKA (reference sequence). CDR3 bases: TGCAGTGCTAGCGACAGGGGCTCAGATGAAAAACTGTTTTTT. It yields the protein CSASDRGSDEKLFF.

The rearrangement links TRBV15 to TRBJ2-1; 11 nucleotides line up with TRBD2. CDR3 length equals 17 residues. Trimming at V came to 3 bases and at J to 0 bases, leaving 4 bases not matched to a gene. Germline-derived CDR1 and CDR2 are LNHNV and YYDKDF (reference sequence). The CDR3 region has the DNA TGTGCCACCAGCAGGGTAGCGGGAGGGAGCTCCTACAATGAGCAGTTCTTC. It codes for CATSRVAGGSSYNEQFF. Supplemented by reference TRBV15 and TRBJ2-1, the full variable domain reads DAMVIQNPRYQVTQFGKPVTLSCSQTLNHNVMYWYQQKSSQAPKLLFHYYDKDFNNEADTPDNFQSRRPNTSFCFLDIRSPGLGDTAMYLCATSRVAGGSSYNEQFFGPGTRLTVL.

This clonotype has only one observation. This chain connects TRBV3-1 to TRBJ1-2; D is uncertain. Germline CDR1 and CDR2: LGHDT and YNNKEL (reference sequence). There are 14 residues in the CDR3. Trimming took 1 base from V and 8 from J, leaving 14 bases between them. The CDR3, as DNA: TGTGCCAGCAGCCAAGGGGAAGGACTTCTGGGCTACACCTTC. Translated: CASSQGEGLLGYTF.

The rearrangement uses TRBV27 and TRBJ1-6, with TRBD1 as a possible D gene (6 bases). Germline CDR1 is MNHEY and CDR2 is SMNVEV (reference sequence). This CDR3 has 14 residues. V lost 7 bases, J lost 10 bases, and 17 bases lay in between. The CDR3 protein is CASTPWGGQSPLHF. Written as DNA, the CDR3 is TGTGCCAGCACCCCTTGGGGGGGACAATCACCCCTCCACTTT.

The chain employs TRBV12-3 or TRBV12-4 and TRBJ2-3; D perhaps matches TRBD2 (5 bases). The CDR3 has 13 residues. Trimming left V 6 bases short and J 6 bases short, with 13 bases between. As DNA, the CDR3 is TGTGCCAGCAGCGGGCTAGCAGGTGATACGCAGTATTTT. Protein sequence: CASSGLAGDTQYF.

The CDR3 region is CASSHTSATQYF. In DNA form, the CDR3 reads TGTGCCAGCAGCCATACTAGCGCGACCCAGTACTTC. The chain uses TRBV28 and TRBJ2-5; 7 nucleotides align to TRBD2. The length of the CDR3 is 12 residues. Germline V lookup: CDR1 MDHEN, CDR2 SYDVKM. The V and J ends lost 6 bases and 7 bases, in that order; junction bases with no gene match: 5.

The CDR3 region is CASSAPTPLEAFF. The CDR3 DNA is TGTGCCAGCAGCGCCCCCACACCCCTTGAAGCTTTCTTT. The chain recombines TRBV28 with TRBJ1-1; D not resolved. The V and J ends lost 6 bases and 7 bases respectively, with 15 bases between them. The CDR3 extends over 13 amino acids. The germline gives CDR1 MDHEN, CDR2 SYDVKM.

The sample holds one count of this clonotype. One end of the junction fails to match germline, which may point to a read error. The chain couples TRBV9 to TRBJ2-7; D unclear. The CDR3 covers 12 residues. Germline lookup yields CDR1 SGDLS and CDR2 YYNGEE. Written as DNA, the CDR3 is TGTGCCAGCAGCGTAGAGTGCTACGCGCAGTACTTC. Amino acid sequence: CASSVECYAQYF.

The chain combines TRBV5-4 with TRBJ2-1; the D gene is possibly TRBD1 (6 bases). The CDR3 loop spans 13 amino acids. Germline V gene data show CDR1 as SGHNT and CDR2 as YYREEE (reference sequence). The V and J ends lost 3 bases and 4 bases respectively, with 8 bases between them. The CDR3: CASSWQGYNEQFF. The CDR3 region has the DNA TGTGCCAGCAGCTGGCAGGGGTACAATGAGCAGTTCTTC.

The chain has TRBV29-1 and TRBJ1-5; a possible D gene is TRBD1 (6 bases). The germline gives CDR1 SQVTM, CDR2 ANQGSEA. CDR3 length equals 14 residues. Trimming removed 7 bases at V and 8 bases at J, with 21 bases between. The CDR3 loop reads CSAREGGAGEPQHF. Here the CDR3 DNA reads TGCAGCGCGCGGGAGGGGGGCGCGGGTGAGCCCCAGCATTTT.

This CDR3 reads CASSRDMVVGEKLFF. CDR3 in DNA: TGTGCCAGCAGCCGGGACATGGTCGTAGGAGAAAAACTGTTTTTT. The V gene is TRBV7-9, the J gene TRBJ1-4; TRBD1 is a possible D gene (6 bases). V lost 5 bases and J lost 8, with 18 bases in between. This CDR3 region has 15 residues. CDR1 and CDR2 (germline): SEHNR, FQNEAQ (reference sequence).

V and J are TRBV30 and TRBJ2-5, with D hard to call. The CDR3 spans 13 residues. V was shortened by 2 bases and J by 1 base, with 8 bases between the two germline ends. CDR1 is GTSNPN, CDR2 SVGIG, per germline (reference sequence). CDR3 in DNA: TGTGCCTGGAGTTCGACAACCCAAGAGACCCAGTACTTC. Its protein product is CAWSSTTQETQYF.

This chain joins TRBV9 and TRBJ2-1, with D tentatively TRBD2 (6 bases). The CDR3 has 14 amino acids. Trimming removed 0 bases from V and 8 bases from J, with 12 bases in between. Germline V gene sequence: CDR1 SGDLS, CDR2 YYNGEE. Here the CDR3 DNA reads TGTGCCAGCAGCGTAGGCGGAGGGAGAGATGAGCAGTTCTTC. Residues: CASSVGGGRDEQFF. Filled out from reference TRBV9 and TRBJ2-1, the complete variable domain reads DSGVTQTPKHLITATGQRVTLRCSPRSGDLSVYWYQQSLDQGLQFLIQYYNGEERAKGNILERFSAQQFPDLHSELNLSSLELGDSALYFCASSVGGGRDEQFFGPGTRLTVL.

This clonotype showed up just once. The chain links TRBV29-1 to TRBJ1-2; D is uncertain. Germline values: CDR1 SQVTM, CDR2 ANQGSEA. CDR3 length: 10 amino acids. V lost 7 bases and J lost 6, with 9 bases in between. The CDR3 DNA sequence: TGCAGCGCTGAGGAGGATGGCTACACCTTC. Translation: CSAEEDGYTF.

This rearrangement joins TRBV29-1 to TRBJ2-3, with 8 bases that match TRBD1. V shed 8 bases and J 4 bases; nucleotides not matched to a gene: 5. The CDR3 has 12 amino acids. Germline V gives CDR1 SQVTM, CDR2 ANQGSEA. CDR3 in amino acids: CSQGQGSDTQYF. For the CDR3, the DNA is TGCAGCCAAGGACAGGGCTCAGATACGCAGTATTTT.